The 24 T cell receptor beta chains listed next were all sequenced from one sample in a study of blood T cell repertoires in COVID-19. The assay was immunoSEQ multiplex PCR, and TCRdb's table has in-frame clones only and misses some. Among 150,000 or so clones listed, just over 90% were seen once. Specimen: peripheral blood. The receptor set was obtained from a woman in her fifties or sixties with COVID-19, enrolled during active disease.

The chain combines TRBV7-9 with TRBJ1-6; a weak D match, TRBD1 (5 bases). This CDR3 is 16 amino acids long. The germline CDR1 and CDR2 sequences are SEHNR and FQNEAQ (reference sequence). V lost 4 bases to trimming and J lost 8 bases, with 18 bases between them. CDR3 in amino acids: CASSSREGRDDSPLHF. The CDR3 DNA reads as TGTGCCAGCAGCTCCAGGGAGGGCAGGGATGATTCACCCCTCCACTTT.

The gene calls are TRBV27 and TRBJ1-1, with 7 bases matching TRBD1. Trimming cost V 3 bases and J 4 bases; bases outside gene matches: 8. This CDR3 has 15 amino acids. Germline V lookup: CDR1 MNHEY, CDR2 SMNVEV (reference sequence). CDR3 DNA: TGTGCCAGCAGTTTTGAAGGGCAGGGGGGCACTGAAGCTTTCTTT. Amino acids: CASSFEGQGGTEAFF.

V is TRBV5-8 and J is TRBJ2-7; TRBD1 aligns across 10 bases. The CDR3 length is 13 residues. V lost 4 bases and J lost 7; bases outside the gene matches: 5. Per the germline V gene, CDR1 is SGHTS and CDR2 is YDEGEE. The CDR3 loop reads CASSLRDRGEQYF. For the CDR3, the DNA is TGTGCCAGCAGCCTCCGGGACAGGGGTGAGCAGTACTTC.

The genes are TRBV7-3 and TRBJ1-1; D remains unclear. This CDR3 contains 12 residues. The germline V gene encodes CDR1 SGHTA and CDR2 FQGTGA. Trimming removed 4 bases at V and 7 bases at J, with 10 bases between. The chain's CDR3 is CASSWGGNEAFF. The CDR3 coding sequence is TGTGCCAGCAGCTGGGGAGGGAATGAAGCTTTCTTT.

The chain carries TRBV19 and TRBJ2-7; TRBD1 agrees at 11 bases. The V and J ends lost 5 bases and 6 bases, in that order; junction bases with no gene match: 9. The CDR3 spans 15 residues. Germline V gene lookup returns CDR1 LNHDA and CDR2 SQIVND (reference sequence). CDR3 region: CASSPWDRGNREQYF. The DNA of the CDR3 is TGTGCCAGTAGTCCTTGGGACAGGGGGAATCGCGAGCAGTACTTC.

The chain employs TRBV5-5 and TRBJ2-7; D call uncertain. CDR3 length: 13 residues. Germline V gene data show CDR1 as SGHKS and CDR2 as YYEKEE (reference sequence). The ends were cut back, 2 bases at V and 3 bases at J, with 9 bases in the middle. The CDR3: CASSFNSVYEQYF. For the CDR3, the DNA is TGTGCCAGCAGCTTTAACTCCGTCTACGAGCAGTACTTC.

The chain is built from TRBV3-1 (or the pseudogene TRBV3-2) and TRBJ2-7; D call uncertain. Trimming left V 1 base short and J 3 bases short, with 7 bases between. The CDR3 sequence is 13 residues long. Germline V gene data show CDR1 as LGHDT and CDR2 as YNNKEL (reference sequence). The CDR3 DNA follows: TGTGCCAGCAGCCAAGGTGGCCACTACGAGCAGTACTTC. This gives the protein CASSQGGHYEQYF.

This clone was counted a single time. This chain links TRBV6-2 or TRBV6-3 with TRBJ2-5; D is uncertain. V was shortened by 0 bases and J by 1 base, with 9 bases between the two germline ends. The CDR3 is made up of 15 amino acids. Per germline, CDR1 MNHEY and CDR2 SVGEGT. The CDR3 coding sequence is TGTGCCAGCAGTTACTCGAGTCTATCCCAAGAGACCCAGTACTTC. Encoded protein: CASSYSSLSQETQYF.

The chain uses TRBV7-7 and TRBJ2-5, with TRBD2 matching 9 bases. Trimming at V came to 5 bases and at J to 2 bases, leaving 12 bases not matched to a gene. The germline V gene encodes CDR1 SSHAT and CDR2 FNYEAQ (reference sequence). This CDR3 is built from 17 residues. The CDR3 DNA follows: TGTGCCAGCAGCCAATCGCCGGGACTAGCTGTACAAGAGACCCAGTACTTC. It encodes CASSQSPGLAVQETQYF.

Concerning this clone: The identical CDR3 is also encoded by other nucleotide sequences in the sample. The chain combines TRBV7-6 with TRBJ2-3, with D unresolved. V lost 0 bases and J lost 2, with 6 bases in between. Germline V CDR1 and CDR2: SGHVS, FNYEAQ. This CDR3 is built from 14 residues. CDR3 loop: CASSLATYTDTQYF. CDR3 sequence (DNA): TGTGCCAGCAGCTTAGCTACTTACACAGATACGCAGTATTTT.

This chain uses TRBV5-4 with TRBJ1-5; 8 nucleotides match TRBD1. Germline V gene lookup returns CDR1 SGHNT and CDR2 YYREEE (reference sequence). J gave up 2 bases and V 4 bases, and 8 bases lay outside the gene matches. The CDR3 has 16 amino acids. In DNA, the CDR3 is TGTGCCAGCAGCGTACAGGGGGGGGGAGGCAATCAGCCCCAGCATTTT. Encoded protein: CASSVQGGGGNQPQHF.

In its sample, this clone was seen once. The chain has TRBV4-3 and TRBJ2-3, with 7 bases fitting TRBD1. The CDR3 has 16 amino acids. The junction had 5 bases not matched to a gene; V was cut back by 0 bases and J by 2 bases. Germline loops: CDR1 LGHNA, CDR2 YSLEER. The CDR3 reads CASSQDKGGPTDTQYF. In DNA, the CDR3 is TGCGCCAGCAGCCAAGATAAAGGGGGCCCCACAGATACGCAGTATTTT.

The V gene is TRBV6-5, the J gene TRBJ1-2; 8 bases agree with TRBD1. This CDR3 region has 12 residues. Germline CDR1 is MNHEY and CDR2 is SVGAGI. Germline trimming cut 5 bases from V and 7 bases from J; bases unmatched to any gene: 3. The DNA for the CDR3 is TGTGCCAGCAGTCAGGGGGCCAGTGGCTACACCTTC. Amino acid sequence: CASSQGASGYTF.

The chain joins TRBV19 to TRBJ2-7, with TRBD2 identical over 9 bases. V trimming: 6 bases; J trimming: 0 bases; junction bases outside the gene matches: 6. The CDR3 spans 15 residues. The V gene's germline CDR1 is LNHDA and CDR2 SQIVND (reference sequence). The CDR3 sequence: CASRGLASSSYEQYF. CDR3 DNA sequence: TGTGCCAGTAGGGGACTAGCATCGAGCTCCTACGAGCAGTACTTC.

The genes are TRBV10-3 and TRBJ1-1; 9 bases fit TRBD1. Looked up from germline, CDR1 is ENHRY and CDR2 is SYGVKD. The CDR3 runs to 18 residues. Germline trimming cut 0 bases from V and 0 bases from J; bases unmatched to any gene: 8. Here the CDR3 DNA reads TGTGCCATCAGTGAGTCGACTTGGACAGGGGTTGTGAACACTGAAGCTTTCTTT. Translated: CAISESTWTGVVNTEAFF.

The rearrangement links TRBV14 to TRBJ1-1, with TRBD1 identical over 10 bases. Germline V CDR1 and CDR2: SGHDN, FVKESK. V dropped 4 bases and J dropped 3; count of bases not matched to a gene: 8. This CDR3 has 16 amino acids. The CDR3 here is CASSPGQGKPYTEAFF. CDR3 sequence (DNA): TGTGCCAGCAGCCCGGGACAGGGGAAACCTTACACTGAAGCTTTCTTT.

This rearrangement joins TRBV6-5 to TRBJ1-1, with D tentatively TRBD1 (5 bases). The CDR3 is made up of 12 amino acids. Germline CDR1 is MNHEY and CDR2 is SVGAGI. With 4 bases removed from V and 11 bases from J, the gap between germline ends came to 14 bases. The CDR3 DNA reads TGTGCCAGCAGTTCCCAGGGCTCTAGGGCTTTCTTT. Translated, it gives CASSSQGSRAFF.

The chain recombines TRBV7-2 with TRBJ2-1; TRBD1 is a possible D gene (6 bases). The CDR3 runs to 13 residues. Trimming removed 6 bases from V and 4 bases from J, with 10 bases in between. Per germline, CDR1 SGHTA and CDR2 FQGNSA. CDR3 loop: CASRGDNYNEQFF. Here the CDR3 DNA reads TGTGCCAGCAGGGGGGACAATTACAATGAGCAGTTCTTC.

The rearrangement joins TRBV6-6 to TRBJ1-3; 9 bases map to TRBD1. CDR1 MNHNY and CDR2 SVGAGI come from the germline V gene (reference sequence). The J segment lost 4 bases and the V segment lost 5 bases, leaving 6 bases of the junction unmatched. The CDR3 runs to 15 residues. CDR3 amino acids: CASSQRTGVGNTIYF. The CDR3 nucleotides read TGTGCCAGCAGTCAGCGGACAGGGGTCGGAAACACCATATATTTT.

The sample holds a few counts of this clone. V gene TRBV6-5 combines with J gene TRBJ2-7; D is possibly TRBD2 (5 bases). This CDR3 has 14 amino acids. The V gene's germline CDR1 is MNHEY and CDR2 SVGAGI. The ends were cut back, 10 bases at V and 6 bases at J, with 22 bases in the middle. CDR3 bases: TGTGCCACCGCCAAGGCGCGCGGGCTCGGCGAGCAGTACTTC. Protein product: CATAKARGLGEQYF.

This chain connects TRBV5-1 to TRBJ2-5, with a weak D call TRBD1 (5 bases). In germline, CDR1 is SGHRS, CDR2 YFSETQ. CDR3 length: 14 amino acids. Trimming stripped 0 bases from V and 6 bases from J, with 12 bases between. The CDR3 region has the DNA TGCGCCAGCAGCTTGGTCGCTCAGGGCAAGACCCAGTACTTC. Protein product: CASSLVAQGKTQYF.

This chain joins TRBV6-1 and TRBJ1-3; 8 nucleotides line up with TRBD1. The CDR3 is made up of 15 amino acids. V shed 3 bases, J shed 2 bases, and the junction held 3 bases outside the gene matches. The germline CDR1 and CDR2 sequences are MNHNS and SASEGT. The CDR3 region is CASSDQGAPGNTIYF. The CDR3 DNA reads as TGTGCCAGCAGTGATCAGGGGGCTCCTGGAAACACCATATATTTT.

The rearrangement uses TRBV2 and TRBJ1-6; D unclear. CDR3 length: 15 residues. The germline CDR1 and CDR2 sequences are SNHLY and FYNNEI. V shed 5 bases and J shed 7 bases, with 15 bases lying between them. The DNA for the CDR3 is TGTGCCAGCAGTTCCCTCCGGGGTAAAAATTCACCCCTCCACTTT. This sequence encodes CASSSLRGKNSPLHF. The full variable domain, its missing parts supplied by reference TRBV2 and TRBJ1-6, is EPEVTQTPSHQVTQMGQEVILRCVPISNHLYFYWYRQILGQKVEFLVSFYNNEISEKSEIFDDQFSVERPDGSNFTLKIRSTKLEDSAMYFCASSSLRGKNSPLHFGNGTRLTVT.

This clone was recorded only once. This chain links TRBV19 with TRBJ1-6, with D unclear. Trimming shortened V by 3 bases and J by 9 bases, and 18 bases separated the two germline ends. This CDR3 has 16 residues. Looked up from germline, CDR1 is LNHDA and CDR2 is SQIVND (reference sequence). DNA for the CDR3: TGTGCCAGTAGTATTCTGTTTCGGGTCCGCGGTTCACCCCTCCACTTT. Its translation is CASSILFRVRGSPLHF.